This T cell receptor (beta chain) comes out of a study of T cell changes during pregnancy in multiple sclerosis. Using immunoSEQ multiplex PCR, the repertoire was profiled, and TCRdb retains in-frame clones only, with some absent. The sample shows approximately 90,000 clones, 91% of them seen only once. Germline CDR1 is SNHLY and CDR2 is FYNNEI. V lost 2 bases and J lost 6; bases outside the gene matches: 10. The CDR3 has 16 amino acids. Sample: peripheral blood, taken before pregnancy. The chain joins TRBV2 to TRBJ2-1; 7 positions agree with TRBD2. The source is a female donor with multiple sclerosis, enrolled in a pregnancy study. The DNA of the CDR3 is TGTGCCAGCAGTGAACGAGGGACTAATTTTCCCAATGAGCAGTTCTTC. It is translated as CASSERGTNFPNEQFF.